This T cell receptor beta chain was captured in a study of shared clonotypes between healthy human individuals. The study's findings and limits: Researchers sampled only blood; tissue repertoires likely differ. A reduction in generation probabilities was seen for non-shared clonotypes relative to those shared by all four donors.

TCRdb's copy holds only in-frame clones and misses some; the assay was immunoSEQ multiplex PCR. The data contain some 1.5 million clones, around 98% of them singletons. Trimming removed 5 bases from V and 1 base from J, with 17 bases in between. Germline loops: CDR1 SEHNR, CDR2 FQNEAQ (reference sequence). The CDR3 has 16 residues. Donors comprised healthy HIV-negative adults lacking recent acute infections or vaccinations. Points on this clone: Antigen specificity is unknown.

The sequence was collected from a man aged 25-45 years in good health. The genes are TRBV7-9 and TRBJ1-2; weak D call: TRBD1 (5 bases). The sample consisted of naive CD4+ T cells sorted from blood. Subset in this sample: CD45RA+ positively selected. The CDR3 is CASSRGVWEDNYGYTF. In DNA form, the CDR3 reads TGTGCCAGCAGCAGGGGTGTGTGGGAGGATAACTATGGCTACACCTTC.